This is a list of T cell receptor beta chains from one sample in a study of beta chain features in type 1 diabetes. TCRdb keeps only in-frame clones here, not all; method: immunoSEQ multiplex PCR. The table has under 800,000 clones, about 14% seen once. Material for sequencing was naive CD4+ T cells from blood. These receptors all come from a man aged 18-30 years in good health. The CDR3 runs from the conserved cysteine through the conserved F or W. The order of the fields is clone size, V gene, J gene, D gene, CDR3 protein, CDR3 DNA. A D gene is named only where the DNA matches it firmly. Rows may omit the clone size; those that give it use once, few, many or a size class.

few	TRBV25-1	TRBJ2-3	.	CASSDLQISTDTQYF	TGTGCCAGCAGTGATCTACAGATCTCCACAGATACGCAGTATTTT
.	TRBV10-3	TRBJ2-2	TRBD1	CAIAGGAGGELFF	TGTGCCATCGCAGGGGGCGCTGGCGGGGAGCTGTTTTTT
few	TRBV28	TRBJ1-5	.	CASSFGSNSNQPQHF	TGTGCCAGCAGTTTCGGGAGTAATAGCAATCAGCCCCAGCATTTT
.	TRBV7-9	TRBJ1-1	.	CASSPQVRTTEAFF	TGTGCCAGCAGCCCACAGGTTCGGACCACTGAAGCTTTCTTT
.	TRBV7-2	TRBJ1-1	.	CASSLEGRPGQAFF	TGTGCCAGCAGCTTAGAGGGGCGGCCAGGCCAGGCTTTCTTT
.	TRBV9	TRBJ2-7	.	CASSVEGHHEQYF	TGTGCCAGCAGCGTGGAGGGGCACCACGAGCAGTACTTC
few	TRBV7-9	TRBJ2-4	.	CASSLIGAKNIQYF	TGTGCCAGCAGCCTCATCGGAGCCAAAAACATTCAGTACTTC
few	TRBV15	TRBJ1-5	.	CATSREQGKNQPQHF	TGTGCCACCAGCAGAGAGCAGGGGAAGAATCAGCCCCAGCATTTT
few	TRBV29-1	TRBJ1-2	.	CSVGGRLRRGYTF	TGCAGCGTCGGCGGACGGTTAAGACGGGGCTACACCTTC
few	TRBV5-6	TRBJ1-1	.	CASSPGTMNTEAFF	TGTGCCAGCAGCCCGGGTACTATGAACACTGAAGCTTTCTTT
.	TRBV4-2	TRBJ2-7	TRBD1	CASSRTGTGTSYEQYF	TGTGCCAGCAGCCGAACCGGGACAGGGACCTCCTACGAGCAGTACTTC
.	TRBV7-9	TRBJ2-1	TRBD2	CASSLPELANYNEQFF	TGTGCCAGCAGCTTACCCGAACTAGCGAATTACAATGAGCAGTTCTTC
once	TRBV7-2	TRBJ1-2	.	CASSLWGAGYTF	TGTGCCAGCAGCTTATGGGGGGCTGGCTACACCTTC